This entry features one T cell receptor (beta chain) sequence. The antigen remains unidentified. V shed 6 bases and J shed 7 bases, with 16 bases lying between them. This CDR3 spans 13 amino acids. The data derive from a study of T cell responses to AZD1222 COVID-19 vaccine. General observations from the study: Regions 160-218 and 743-854 held dominance among vaccine-associated CD4 TCRs, which spanned spike. Mostly white British, mostly female donors; authors suggested clonal diversity may be underestimated. Baseline seropositivity occurred in only 5 to 7 AZD1222 recipients.

Here immunoSEQ multiplex PCR was the method, and the copy in TCRdb shows in-frame clones only, minus some. This sample yields about 85,000 clones, of which 80% to 90% are seen a single time; more than 6% belongs to the top ten. The receptor's source is an adult in good health. Sequencing was performed on peripheral blood, taken on day 0 of AZD1222 vaccination. The chain uses TRBV12-3 or TRBV12-4 and TRBJ2-7; D is uncertain. As DNA, the CDR3 is TGTGCCAGCAGCCACGACACCCGTCGGGAGCAGTACTTC. This encodes CASSHDTRREQYF.